This T cell receptor beta chain was obtained from a study of T cell repertoires in cytomegalovirus infection. Study information: Both CMV infection and a matching HLA type were indicated by public TCR beta signatures. Study outcomes and limitations: Pooled public TCR beta family frequency picked out CMV carriers with the relevant HLA. In two of eight donors, the top clonotype was HLA-C-restricted CMV-specific.

Points on this clonotype: Its specificity is unknown.

TCRdb processed the reads anew with MiXCR; each CDR3 protein has one entry. The table records about 250,000 distinct CDR3 sequences, over 15% of them present only once. V was shortened by 4 bases and J by 4 bases, with 22 bases between the two germline ends. The CDR3 consists of 18 residues. Germline V gene data show CDR1 as SGHVS and CDR2 as FNYEAQ. The sample was CD8+ T cells from PBMCs. The sequence was collected from a human donor in good health (CMV status not recorded). Some clones in this sample may be carry-over from other donors' samples. The V gene is TRBV7-6, the J gene TRBJ2-2; the D gene is possibly TRBD2 (6 bases). The CDR3 DNA follows: TGTGCCAGCAGCTACGTAGTTGGTGCGCGGCGGGGCACCGGGGAGCTGTTTTTT. The encoded protein is CASSYVVGARRGTGELFF.